These T cell receptor beta chains were read from a single sample in a study of T cells in localized non-small cell lung cancer. The data were produced by immunoSEQ multiplex PCR, yet TCRdb's version contains in-frame clones alone and is incomplete. The table has 35,000 to 40,000 clones, around 90% seen once; the top ten hold about 2.5%. The starting material was peripheral blood, obtained before any cancer treatment. These receptors were collected from a woman between 40 and 69 years old with stage I lung adenocarcinoma. Each CDR3 is given with its conserved first and last residue. The order of the fields is D gene, V gene, clone size, CDR3 length, J gene, CDR3 protein, CDR3 DNA. D genes are given only for firm matches. A row's size may be missing; if present it is once, few, many or a size class.

>TRBD1|TRBV27|-|14|TRBJ1-2
CASSLKGDRDGYTF
TGTGCCAGCAGTTTAAAGGGAGACAGGGATGGCTACACCTTC
>TRBD1|TRBV7-9|-|14|TRBJ1-1
CASSFETGGTEAFF
TGTGCCAGCAGCTTTGAGACAGGGGGCACTGAAGCTTTCTTT
>-|TRBV5-1|-|15|TRBJ1-6
CASSLNTGYNSPLHF
TGCGCCAGCAGCTTGAATACGGGTTATAATTCACCCCTCCACTTT
>-|TRBV6-5|-|11|TRBJ2-1
CASGLYNEQFF
TGTGCCAGCGGTTTATACAATGAGCAGTTCTTC
>TRBD1|TRBV2|-|15|TRBJ1-4
CASSRDRAPNEKLFF
TGTGCCAGCAGTAGGGACAGAGCCCCTAATGAAAAACTGTTTTTT
>-|TRBV9|-|15|TRBJ1-5
CASSADGDSNQPQHF
TGTGCCAGCAGCGCCGACGGAGATAGCAATCAGCCCCAGCATTTT
>-|TRBV5-1|-|11|TRBJ2-5
CASSLEETQYF
TGCGCCAGCAGCTTGGAGGAGACCCAGTACTTC
>-|TRBV5-1|once|14|TRBJ2-3
CASSPAVAGDTQYF
TGCGCCAGCAGCCCCGCGGTGGCGGGCGATACGCAGTATTTT
>TRBD1|TRBV7-9|-|13|TRBJ1-2
CASSSGTDYGYTF
TGTGCCAGCAGCTCGGGGACAGACTATGGCTACACCTTC
>-|TRBV28|-|14|TRBJ2-1
CASTAYGRANEQFF
TGTGCCAGCACCGCTTATGGCAGGGCGAATGAGCAGTTCTTC
>-|TRBV21-1|-|12|TRBJ2-7
CASSKARDEQYF
TGTGCCAGCAGCAAAGCAAGGGACGAGCAGTACTTC
>-|TRBV2|-|12|TRBJ1-4
CASRQFNEKLFF
TGTGCCAGCAGACAGTTTAATGAAAAACTGTTTTTT
>TRBD1|TRBV19|-|14|TRBJ1-5
CASMPGQGLQPQHF
TGTGCCAGTATGCCGGGACAGGGACTTCAGCCCCAGCATTTT
>TRBD1|TRBV10-1|-|17|TRBJ2-5
CASNRDRGLPGEETQYF
TGCGCCAGCAATCGGGACAGGGGGCTCCCGGGCGAAGAGACCCAGTACTTC
>-|TRBV7-2|-|12|TRBJ2-7
CASSLALNEQYF
TGTGCCAGCAGCTTAGCGCTTAACGAGCAGTACTTC
>TRBD1|TRBV5-4|-|16|TRBJ2-3
CASRLGGQGFTDTQYF
TGTGCCAGCAGGCTGGGGGGACAGGGATTCACAGATACGCAGTATTTT
>-|TRBV6-5|-|13|TRBJ1-2
CASSSLSGVSYTF
TGTGCCAGCAGTTCCCTATCAGGGGTTAGCTACACCTTC
>-|TRBV4-2|few|15|TRBJ2-7
CASSQELSVGGEQYF
TGTGCCAGCAGCCAAGAGTTGTCGGTAGGGGGGGAGCAGTACTTC
>-|TRBV21-1|-|17|TRBJ2-2
CASSKGGEGGNTGELFF
TGTGCCAGCAGCAAAGGAGGAGAGGGCGGGAACACCGGGGAGCTGTTTTTT
>-|TRBV30|-|12|TRBJ1-3
CAWSDNGNTIYF
TGTGCCTGGAGTGACAATGGAAACACCATATATTTT
>-|TRBV4-1|-|13|TRBJ2-5
CASSPSAAETQYF
TGCGCCAGCAGCCCTTCCGCCGCAGAGACCCAGTACTTC
>TRBD1|TRBV5-1|-|18|TRBJ2-7
CASSYQDPTGGSSYEQYF
TGCGCCAGCAGCTATCAAGACCCAACAGGGGGATCATCATACGAGCAGTACTTC
>-|TRBV11-2|-|12|TRBJ1-1
CASSPGGTEAFF
TGTGCCAGCAGCCCCGGCGGGACTGAAGCTTTCTTT
>TRBD1|TRBV6-6|-|15|TRBJ2-4
CASREEGAAKNIQYF
TGTGCCAGCAGAGAAGAGGGGGCTGCCAAAAACATTCAGTACTTC
>TRBD2|TRBV6-1|-|13|TRBJ2-1
CASSENPREKQFF
TGTGCCAGCAGTGAGAACCCGCGGGAGAAGCAGTTCTTC
>TRBD1|TRBV4-1|once|15|TRBJ1-4
CASSQTGDGGEKLFF
TGCGCCAGCAGCCAAACAGGGGATGGGGGTGAAAAACTGTTTTTT
>TRBD1|TRBV28|-|15|TRBJ2-1
CASSFSLGGRNEQFF
TGTGCCAGCAGTTTCTCCCTAGGGGGCAGAAATGAGCAGTTCTTC
>-|TRBV7-9|-|16|TRBJ2-3
CASSPPGGGGPDTQYF
TGTGCCAGCAGCCCGCCCGGAGGGGGGGGGCCAGATACGCAGTATTTT
>TRBD1|TRBV25-1|-|15|TRBJ2-7
CASSGGQGVVYEQYF
TGTGCCAGCAGTGGTGGACAGGGGGTAGTCTACGAGCAGTACTTC
>TRBD1|TRBV7-9|-|15|TRBJ2-7
CASSPRQGRIYEQYF
TGTGCCAGCAGCCCTCGACAGGGGAGAATCTACGAGCAGTACTTC
>-|TRBV7-9|-|12|TRBJ1-1
CASSLSPTEAFF
TGTGCCAGCAGCTTAAGCCCCACTGAAGCTTTCTTT
>TRBD1|TRBV6-5|-|15|TRBJ2-7
CASSYSWTGDYEQYF
TGTGCCAGCAGTTACTCGTGGACAGGGGACTACGAGCAGTACTTC
>TRBD2|TRBV5-1|-|17|TRBJ2-1
CASSSYLAGGPSDEQFF
TGCGCCAGCAGCTCCTATCTAGCGGGAGGGCCAAGCGATGAGCAGTTCTTC
>-|TRBV28|-|14|TRBJ2-3
CATGAPQGRDTQYF
TGTGCCACCGGAGCCCCGCAGGGTCGTGATACGCAGTATTTT
>TRBD1|TRBV5-1|-|14|TRBJ1-4
CASSFQGAYEKLFF
TGCGCCAGCAGCTTTCAGGGGGCGTATGAAAAACTGTTTTTT
>TRBD1|TRBV5-1|once|14|TRBJ1-2
CASSLAGTGAAESF
TGCGCCAGCAGCTTGGCCGGGACAGGGGCCGCCGAATCCTTC
>TRBD1|TRBV14|-|21|TRBJ2-2
CASSQDLWFRGTGDNTGELFF
TGTGCCAGCAGCCAAGATCTTTGGTTTCGGGGGACAGGGGATAACACCGGGGAGCTGTTTTTT
>-|TRBV6-5|-|14|TRBJ1-1
CASIVTQGRTEAFF
TGTGCCAGCATAGTTACGCAGGGACGCACTGAAGCTTTCTTT
>-|TRBV2|once|13|TRBJ2-5
CARYSPAQETQYF
TGTGCCAGGTATTCTCCTGCCCAAGAGACCCAGTACTTC
>TRBD2|TRBV7-9|-|14|TRBJ2-1
CASSLAGLELEQFF
TGTGCCAGCAGCTTAGCGGGACTAGAGTTGGAGCAGTTCTTC
>-|TRBV10-3|-|14|TRBJ2-1
CAISEPPRDNEQFF
TGTGCCATCAGTGAGCCCCCGCGTGACAATGAGCAGTTCTTC
>-|TRBV6-1|-|14|TRBJ2-7
CASIPTGSSYEQYF
TGTGCCAGCATTCCGACGGGGAGCTCCTACGAGCAGTACTTC
>TRBD2|TRBV27|once|15|TRBJ2-1
CASSDLGLAGGEQFF
TGTGCCAGCAGCGATCTCGGACTAGCGGGAGGGGAGCAGTTCTTC
>-|TRBV5-1|-|16|TRBJ2-5
CASSPELHGDGETQYF
TGCGCCAGCAGCCCCGAACTTCATGGGGATGGAGAGACCCAGTACTTC
>-|TRBV6-1|-|15|TRBJ1-5
CASSDGQGLNQPQHF
TGTGCCAGCAGTGATGGGCAGGGCCTCAATCAGCCCCAGCATTTT
>TRBD2|TRBV11-2|-|16|TRBJ2-7
CASTGRTSGMKYEQYF
TGTGCCAGCACCGGAAGGACTAGCGGGATGAAATACGAGCAGTACTTC
>-|TRBV18|-|13|TRBJ1-1
CASSPQGIREAFF
TGTGCCAGCTCACCACAGGGGATCCGTGAAGCTTTCTTT
>TRBD1|TRBV7-9|-|17|TRBJ2-7
CASSSHPYGTGFYEQYF
TGTGCCAGCAGCTCCCACCCGTACGGGACAGGGTTTTACGAGCAGTACTTC
>-|TRBV19|-|15|TRBJ2-1
CASTPGGASRNEQFF
TGTGCCAGTACCCCAGGGGGGGCAAGCCGCAATGAGCAGTTCTTC